What follows are 22 T cell receptor beta chains derived from one specimen sequenced in a study of T cell responses to AZD1222 COVID-19 vaccine. Data came from immunoSEQ multiplex PCR; TCRdb stores just in-frame clones and leaves some out. Of around 99,000 clones in the sample, more than 70% were seen once. This material consisted of peripheral blood, taken on day 0 of AZD1222 vaccination. These receptors were obtained from an adult in good health.

This clone was recorded a few times. The rearrangement uses TRBV4-2 and TRBJ2-3, with D perhaps matching TRBD1 (5 bases). Per the germline V gene, CDR1 is LGHNA and CDR2 is YNFKEQ. The CDR3 length is 16 residues. Trimming cost V 0 bases and J 3 bases, with 13 bases left between them. CDR3 sequence reads: CASSQEGPPRTDTQYF. DNA for the CDR3: TGTGCCAGCAGCCAAGAGGGGCCTCCTCGGACAGATACGCAGTATTTT.

With respect to this clone: The germline gene is not matched at one end of the junction; a read error may be the cause. The chain recombines TRBV29-1 with TRBJ2-5, with D tentatively TRBD1 or TRBD2 (6 bases each). The V gene's germline CDR1 is SQVTM and CDR2 ANQGSEA. This CDR3 has 10 residues. This chain's CDR3 is CSVVGGGVNF. DNA of the CDR3: TGCAGCGTTGTGGGGGGCGGCGTAAACTTC.

The gene calls are TRBV19 and TRBJ2-7, with D tentatively TRBD1 (5 bases). Per germline, CDR1 LNHDA and CDR2 SQIVND (reference sequence). Trimming removed 10 bases at V and 2 bases at J, with 18 bases between. The CDR3 spans 14 residues. The CDR3 loop reads CATRQGAGAYEQYF. The CDR3 DNA reads TGTGCCACCCGGCAAGGGGCTGGGGCCTACGAGCAGTACTTC.

This chain joins TRBV3-1 (or the pseudogene TRBV3-2) and TRBJ2-3; TRBD2 aligns across 9 bases. This CDR3 is 18 amino acids long. Germline V gives CDR1 LGHDT, CDR2 YNNKEL (reference sequence). The J segment lost 3 bases and the V segment lost 0 bases, leaving 10 bases of the junction unmatched. CDR3 region: CASSQDRLAGSPTDTQYF. CDR3 coding DNA: TGTGCCAGCAGCCAAGATCGTCTAGCGGGATCCCCGACAGATACGCAGTATTTT.

The V and J genes are TRBV4-1 and TRBJ1-4; 10 bases match TRBD1. Germline values: CDR1 MGHRA, CDR2 YSYEKL. V shed 3 bases and J 7 bases; nucleotides not matched to a gene: 5. This CDR3 spans 15 amino acids. CDR3 in DNA: TGCGCCAGCAGCCAGGGACAGGGGATTGGTGAAAAACTGTTTTTT. Amino acid sequence: CASSQGQGIGEKLFF.

The chain carries TRBV11-3 and TRBJ2-5; maybe TRBD2 (6 bases). With 3 bases removed from V and 6 bases from J, the gap between germline ends came to 14 bases. This CDR3 is built from 14 residues. CDR1 SGHNT and CDR2 YENEEA come from the germline V gene. The CDR3 is CASSLKWGGQTQYF. The CDR3 DNA follows: TGTGCCAGCAGCTTGAAGTGGGGAGGTCAGACCCAGTACTTC. Full variable domain (rest looked up from reference TRBV11-3 and TRBJ2-5): EAGVVQSPRYKIIEKKQPVAFWCNPISGHNTLYWYLQNLGQGPELLIRYENEEAVDDSQLPKDRFSAERLKGVDSTLKIQPAELGDSAVYLCASSLKWGGQTQYFGPGTRLLVL.

This chain uses TRBV5-4 with TRBJ2-5; D might be TRBD1 (6 bases). The CDR3 consists of 13 residues. The V end was cut by 2 bases, the J end by 2 bases, with 7 bases between. CDR1 SGHNT and CDR2 YYREEE come from the germline V gene (reference sequence). The CDR3 nucleotides read TGTGCCAGCAGCTTTACAGGGCAAGAGACCCAGTACTTC. It codes for CASSFTGQETQYF.

The chain combines TRBV9 with TRBJ1-4; no clear D gene. Germline V gives CDR1 SGDLS, CDR2 YYNGEE. The CDR3 has 13 residues. The V and J ends lost 4 bases and 3 bases respectively, with 7 bases between them. The CDR3 reads CASSSGPNEKLFF. The CDR3 nucleotides are TGTGCCAGCAGCTCTGGGCCTAATGAAAAACTGTTTTTT.

V gene TRBV25-1 combines with J gene TRBJ1-6, with unresolved D. V was shortened by 4 bases and J by 6 bases, with 13 bases between the two germline ends. Germline values: CDR1 MGHDK, CDR2 SYGVNS. The CDR3 runs 15 residues. The CDR3 DNA sequence: TGTGCCAGCAGTGGCGGGGTTTGGGGTAATTCACCCCTCCACTTT. Translating it yields CASSGGVWGNSPLHF.

The CDR3 DNA sequence: TGTGCCAGTAGTACCCTCGGAGACCTCGCGAACACCGGGGAGCTGTTTTTT. It encodes CASSTLGDLANTGELFF. This chain connects TRBV19 to TRBJ2-2; D is unclear. Trimming left V 4 bases short and J 0 bases short, with 15 bases between. In germline, CDR1 is LNHDA, CDR2 SQIVND (reference sequence). The CDR3 is made up of 17 amino acids.

This chain connects TRBV19 to TRBJ1-2, with D perhaps TRBD1 (6 bases). The CDR3 is 16 residues long. Looked up from germline, CDR1 is LNHDA and CDR2 is SQIVND (reference sequence). The ends were cut back, 2 bases at V and 8 bases at J, with 21 bases in the middle. CDR3 coding DNA: TGTGCCAGTAGTATAAGAGGGGCTACAGGGCGGGGAGGCTACACCTTC. This translates into CASSIRGATGRGGYTF.

The chain has TRBV7-9 and TRBJ2-7; D is uncertain. The germline CDR1 and CDR2 sequences are SEHNR and FQNEAQ (reference sequence). The CDR3 spans 13 residues. Trimming removed 4 bases from V and 4 bases from J, with 11 bases in between. The CDR3 region has the DNA TGTGCCAGCAGCTCGTTCGACCGATACGAGCAGTACGTC. This translates into CASSSFDRYEQYV.

J is TRBJ2-5 and V is TRBV4-1, with D tentatively TRBD1 (6 bases). Per germline, CDR1 MGHRA and CDR2 YSYEKL. This CDR3 comprises 16 residues. V gave up 0 bases and J gave up 7 bases, with 18 bases separating them. The CDR3 DNA reads as TGCGCCAGCAGCCAAGATAGGGACACGCTGGGTGGGACCCAGTACTTC. Translated: CASSQDRDTLGGTQYF.

The rearrangement uses TRBV19 and TRBJ1-2, with TRBD1 identical over 10 bases. CDR3 size: 17 residues. The germline V gene has CDR1 LNHDA and CDR2 SQIVND (reference sequence). Trimming removed 3 bases from V and 0 bases from J; junction bases left unmatched: 7. CDR3 sequence (DNA): TGTGCCAGTAGTATCCAGACAGGGGGCGCTTCTAACTATGGCTACACCTTC. Translating gives CASSIQTGGASNYGYTF.

The J gene is TRBJ1-5, the V gene TRBV18, with 7 bases fitting TRBD1. With V trimmed by 6 bases and J by 0 bases, 8 bases remained unmatched. In germline, CDR1 is KGHSH, CDR2 LQKENI. This CDR3 spans 16 amino acids. CDR3 region: CASSPGGGYSNQPQHF. CDR3 DNA sequence: TGTGCCAGCTCCCCAGGGGGAGGATATAGCAATCAGCCCCAGCATTTT.

This clone came up once. DNA of the CDR3: TGTGCCAGCTCACCGGTCAGGGCCCAAGAGACCCAGTACTTC. It is translated as CASSPVRAQETQYF. The rearrangement joins TRBV18 to TRBJ2-5, with D possibly matching TRBD1 (5 bases). Deletions cut 3 bases from V and 1 base from J, with 9 bases between. The CDR3 totals 14 residues. In germline, CDR1 is KGHSH, CDR2 LQKENI. Looking up the rest from reference TRBV18 and TRBJ2-5 gives the full variable domain: NAGVMQNPRHLVRRRGQEARLRCSPMKGHSHVYWYRQLPEEGLKFMVYLQKENIIDESGMPKERFSAEFPKEGPSILRIQQVVRGDSAAYFCASSPVRAQETQYFGPGTRLLVL.

V gene TRBV13 combines with J gene TRBJ2-1, with 7 positions matching TRBD2. Germline lookup yields CDR1 PRHDT and CDR2 FYEKMQ (reference sequence). This CDR3 has 17 residues. V trimming: 6 bases; J trimming: 2 bases; junction bases outside the gene matches: 13. CDR3 sequence: CASSSEALAGPYNEQFF. CDR3 sequence (DNA): TGTGCCAGCAGTTCGGAGGCCTTAGCGGGCCCCTACAATGAGCAGTTCTTC.

This sequence joins TRBV3-1 (or the pseudogene TRBV3-2) and TRBJ2-1; 8 bases agree with TRBD2. CDR1 and CDR2 (germline): LGHDT, YNNKEL (reference sequence). Losses at the gene ends were 0 bases for V and 1 base for J; bases not matched to a gene: 5. This CDR3 has 17 amino acids. Here the CDR3 reads CASSQDLVAGSYNEQFF. In nucleotides, the CDR3 is TGTGCCAGCAGCCAAGATTTAGTAGCGGGGTCCTACAATGAGCAGTTCTTC.

The chain carries TRBV6-5 and TRBJ1-2; D not resolved. This CDR3 has 13 residues. With 5 bases removed from V and 0 bases from J, the gap between germline ends came to 7 bases. The germline CDR1 and CDR2 sequences are MNHEY and SVGAGI. This CDR3 is CASSRGSNYGYTF. The CDR3 nucleotides read TGTGCCAGCAGTCGAGGGTCTAACTATGGCTACACCTTC.

This rearrangement joins TRBV7-2 to TRBJ1-5; D gene ambiguous. Germline V gives CDR1 SGHTA, CDR2 FQGNSA. The CDR3 is 13 amino acids. V was trimmed by 4 bases and J by 8 bases, leaving 12 bases between them. CDR3 amino acids: CASSSNRVEPQHF. Written as DNA, the CDR3 is TGTGCCAGCAGCTCGAATAGGGTGGAGCCCCAGCATTTT.

This clone turned up a few times. V and J are TRBV18 and TRBJ2-1; TRBD2 aligns across 9 bases. CDR3 length equals 16 residues. CDR1 KGHSH and CDR2 LQKENI come from the germline V gene. V was clipped by 3 bases and J by 6 bases; unmatched bases: 9. This CDR3 is CASSPSGGNFGNEQFF. CDR3 nucleotides: TGTGCCAGCTCACCGAGCGGGGGGAATTTTGGCAATGAGCAGTTCTTC.

This rearrangement joins TRBV5-4 to TRBJ2-4; 7 bases are shared with TRBD1. With V trimmed by 0 bases and J by 1 base, 4 bases remained unmatched. The germline V gene encodes CDR1 SGHNT and CDR2 YYREEE (reference sequence). The CDR3 loop spans 16 amino acids. In DNA, the CDR3 is TGTGCCAGCAGCTTGGCTGACAGGGCGGCCAAAAACATTCAGTACTTC. It is translated as CASSLADRAAKNIQYF.